This T cell receptor beta chain was captured in a study of OX40 agonist ivuxolimab in advanced cancers. Trimming left V 4 bases short and J 10 bases short, with 12 bases between. CDR1 is SGHTS and CDR2 is YDEGEE in the germline V gene. The CDR3 runs to 12 residues. TCRdb's table, derived via immunoSEQ multiplex PCR, lists solely in-frame clones and lacks some. Of some 61,000 clones in the sample, 75% to 90% were seen once. The receptor comes from an adult with an advanced solid tumor such as melanoma, head and neck, liver or kidney cancer. The chain has TRBV5-8 and TRBJ2-1; a weak D match, TRBD1 (6 bases). This specimen was CD4+ or CD8+ T cells sorted from blood, taken in a trial of the OX40 agonist ivuxolimab. The DNA for the CDR3 is TGTGCCAGCAGCCGGGACACGACCGAGCAGTTCTTC. Translation gives CASSRDTTEQFF.